The clone carrying this TCR beta chain has just a few counts. This entry is derived from a study of T cells in Graves' hyperthyroidism and ophthalmopathy. This CDR3 comprises 12 residues. In germline, CDR1 is GTSNPN, CDR2 SVGIG (reference sequence). Trimming left V 5 bases short and J 7 bases short, with 12 bases between. For Graves' hyperthyroidism to be stable, ophthalmopathy could not progress within 18 months. Subjects aged 18 to 65 presented with newly diagnosed hyperthyroidism of less than 2 months' duration. The PBMCs had their origin in approximately 10 ml of fresh peripheral blood. The source material, RNA transcripts, was used to amplify TCR beta CDR3 regions. HTBI primers drove first-round RT-PCR of the TCR CDR3. TCRdb recomputed calls from the multiplex PCR reads with MiXCR, one row per CDR3 protein. The table lists some 400,000 distinct CDR3 sequences, approximately 15% of them singletons.

Sequencing was carried out using blood. This receptor was obtained from a woman aged 55-69 years with Graves' hyperthyroidism. This chain links TRBV30 with TRBJ1-5; D is ambiguous. Written as DNA, the CDR3 is TGTGCCTGGCATGCCCCCGGGCAGCCCCAGCATTTT. Amino acid sequence: CAWHAPGQPQHF.